This TCR beta chain is drawn from a study of blood T cell repertoires in COVID-19. Turning to the study itself: Both acute and convalescent COVID-19 samples were obtained from the United States, Italy and Spain. In each case, the material was cDNA or gDNA derived from T cells, B-cell-depleted T cells, or PBMCs.

In the authors' workflow: Nucleated cell counts were estimated from reference gene primer amplification. Assay used: immunoSEQ multiplex PCR; TCRdb lists only in-frame clones, some missing. V, J and clone size are those of that table, while D and trimming were read from the DNA. The sample has about 150,000 clones; under 95% are singletons. This clone was picked up one time. Germline-derived CDR1 and CDR2 are SGHNT and YYREEE (reference sequence). The CDR3 sequence is 15 residues long. V was clipped by 4 bases and J by 4 bases, with 17 bases between them. The sample taken for sequencing was peripheral blood. The chain links TRBV5-4 to TRBJ1-2; D remains unclear. The TCR comes from a man aged 50 to 59 with acute or convalescent COVID-19. The CDR3 region has the DNA TGTGCCAGCAGCCTAGCCGACCCCCAGGCCTATGGCTACACCTTC. This gives the protein CASSLADPQAYGYTF.